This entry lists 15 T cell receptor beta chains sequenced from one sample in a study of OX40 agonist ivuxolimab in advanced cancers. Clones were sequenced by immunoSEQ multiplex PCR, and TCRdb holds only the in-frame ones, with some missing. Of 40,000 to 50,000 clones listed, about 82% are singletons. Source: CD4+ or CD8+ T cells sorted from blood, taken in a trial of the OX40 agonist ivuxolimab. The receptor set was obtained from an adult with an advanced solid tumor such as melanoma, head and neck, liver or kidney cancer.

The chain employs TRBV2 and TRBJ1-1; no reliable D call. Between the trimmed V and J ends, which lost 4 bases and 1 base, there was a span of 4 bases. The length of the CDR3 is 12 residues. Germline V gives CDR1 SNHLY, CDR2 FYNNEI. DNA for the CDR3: TGTGCCAGCAGTGCCGGGAACACTGAAGCTTTCTTT. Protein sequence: CASSAGNTEAFF.

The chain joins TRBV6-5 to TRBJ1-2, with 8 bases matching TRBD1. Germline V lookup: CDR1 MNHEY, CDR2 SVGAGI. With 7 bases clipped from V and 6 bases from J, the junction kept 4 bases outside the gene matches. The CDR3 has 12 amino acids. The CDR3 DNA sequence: TGTGCCAGCACTCAGGGGGCGCATGGCTACACCTTC. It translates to CASTQGAHGYTF.

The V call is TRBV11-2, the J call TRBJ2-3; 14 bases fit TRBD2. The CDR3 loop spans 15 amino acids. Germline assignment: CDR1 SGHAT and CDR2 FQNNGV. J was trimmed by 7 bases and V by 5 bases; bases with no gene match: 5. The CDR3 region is CASSVGTSGSHTQYF. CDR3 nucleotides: TGTGCCAGCAGCGTCGGGACTAGCGGGAGTCATACGCAGTATTTT.

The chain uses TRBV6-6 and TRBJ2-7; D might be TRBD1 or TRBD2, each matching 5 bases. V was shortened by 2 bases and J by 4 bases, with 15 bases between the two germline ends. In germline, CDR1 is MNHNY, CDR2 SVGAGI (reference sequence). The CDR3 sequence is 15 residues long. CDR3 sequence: CASSYETGTDYEQYF. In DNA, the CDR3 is TGTGCCAGCAGTTACGAGACCGGGACGGATTACGAGCAGTACTTC.

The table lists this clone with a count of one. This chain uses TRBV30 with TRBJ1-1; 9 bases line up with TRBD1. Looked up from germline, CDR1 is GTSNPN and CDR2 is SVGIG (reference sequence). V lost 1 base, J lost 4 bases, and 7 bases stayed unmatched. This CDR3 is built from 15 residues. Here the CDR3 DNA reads TGTGCCTGGAGTGCCCGGGGACAGGGTGGCACTGAAGCTTTCTTT. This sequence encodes CAWSARGQGGTEAFF.

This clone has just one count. CDR3 sequence reads: CASSLRAGGRSSYNEQFF. CDR3 DNA: TGTGCCAGCAGCTTACGAGCGGGGGGTCGGAGCTCCTACAATGAGCAGTTCTTC. The V call is TRBV7-8, the J call TRBJ2-1; 9 nucleotides match TRBD2. The CDR3 sequence is 18 residues long. Germline-derived CDR1 and CDR2 are SGHVS and FQNEAQ. Trimming cost V 2 bases and J 0 bases; bases outside gene matches: 8.

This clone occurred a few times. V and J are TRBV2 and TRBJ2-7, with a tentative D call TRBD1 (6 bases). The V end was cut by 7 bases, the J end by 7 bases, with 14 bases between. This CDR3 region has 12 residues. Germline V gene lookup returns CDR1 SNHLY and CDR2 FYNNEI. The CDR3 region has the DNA TGTGCCAGCACCCAGGACAGACCGGAGCAGTACTTC. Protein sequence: CASTQDRPEQYF.

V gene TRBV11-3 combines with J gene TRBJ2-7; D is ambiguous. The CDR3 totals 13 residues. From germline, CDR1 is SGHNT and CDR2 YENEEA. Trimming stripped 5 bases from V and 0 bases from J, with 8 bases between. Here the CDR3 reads CASSPRYSYEQYF. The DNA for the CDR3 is TGTGCCAGCAGCCCACGCTACTCCTACGAGCAGTACTTC.

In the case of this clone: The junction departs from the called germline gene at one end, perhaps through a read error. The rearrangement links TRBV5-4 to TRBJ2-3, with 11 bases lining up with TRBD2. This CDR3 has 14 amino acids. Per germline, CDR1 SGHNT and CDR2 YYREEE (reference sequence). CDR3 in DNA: TGTGCCAGCAGCTTGGATCGGGTAGCGGGAGGGCAAAAGTTT. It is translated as CASSLDRVAGGQKF. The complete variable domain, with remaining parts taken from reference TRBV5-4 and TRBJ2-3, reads ETGVTQSPTHLIKTRGQQVTLRCSSQSGHNTVSWYQQALGQGPQFIFQYYREEENGRGNFPPRFSGLQFPNYSSELNVNALELDDSALYLCASSLDRVAGGQKFGPGTRLTVL.

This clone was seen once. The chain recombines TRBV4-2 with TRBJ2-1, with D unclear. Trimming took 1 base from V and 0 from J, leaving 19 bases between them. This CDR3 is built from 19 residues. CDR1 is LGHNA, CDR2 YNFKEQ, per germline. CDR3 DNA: TGTGCCAGCAGCCAAGTGAAAGGACCCCCGAAAGGCTCCTACAATGAGCAGTTCTTC. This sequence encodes CASSQVKGPPKGSYNEQFF.

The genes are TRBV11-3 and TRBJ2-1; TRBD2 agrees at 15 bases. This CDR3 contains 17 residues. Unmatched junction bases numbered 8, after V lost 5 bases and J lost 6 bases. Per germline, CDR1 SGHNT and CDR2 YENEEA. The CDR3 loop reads CASSPRTSGRASNEQFF. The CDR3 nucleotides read TGTGCCAGCAGCCCAAGGACTAGCGGGAGGGCCTCCAATGAGCAGTTCTTC.

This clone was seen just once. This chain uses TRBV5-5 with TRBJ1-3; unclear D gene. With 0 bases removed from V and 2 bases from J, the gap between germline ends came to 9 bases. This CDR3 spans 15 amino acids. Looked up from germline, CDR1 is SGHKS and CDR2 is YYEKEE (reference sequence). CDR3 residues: CASSLEPYAGNTIYF. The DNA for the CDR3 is TGTGCCAGCAGCTTGGAACCATACGCTGGAAACACCATATATTTT. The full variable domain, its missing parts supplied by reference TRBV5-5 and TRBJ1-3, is DAGVTQSPTHLIKTRGQQVTLRCSPISGHKSVSWYQQVLGQGPQFIFQYYEKEERGRGNFPDRFSARQFPNYSSELNVNALLLGDSALYLCASSLEPYAGNTIYFGEGSWLTVV.

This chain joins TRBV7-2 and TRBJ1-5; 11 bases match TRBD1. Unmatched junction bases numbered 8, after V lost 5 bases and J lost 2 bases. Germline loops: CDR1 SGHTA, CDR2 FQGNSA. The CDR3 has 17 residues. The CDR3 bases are TGTGCCAGCAGCACCTGGACAGGGGGCAGGGGCAATCAGCCCCAGCATTTT. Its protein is CASSTWTGGRGNQPQHF. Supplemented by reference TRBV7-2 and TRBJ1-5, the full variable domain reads GAGVSQSPSNKVTEKGKDVELRCDPISGHTALYWYRQSLGQGLEFLIYFQGNSAPDKSGLPSDRFSAERTGGSVSTLTIQRTQQEDSAVYLCASSTWTGGRGNQPQHFGDGTRLSIL.

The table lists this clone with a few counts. The CDR3 DNA is TGTGCCAGCAGTTTACAGGGGTTCCACACCGGGGAGCTGTTTTTT. Protein: CASSLQGFHTGELFF. The gene calls are TRBV27 and TRBJ2-2, with D possibly TRBD1 on 6 matching bases. This CDR3 contains 15 residues. Germline CDR1 is MNHEY and CDR2 is SMNVEV (reference sequence). V was trimmed by 2 bases and J by 3 bases, leaving 10 bases between them.

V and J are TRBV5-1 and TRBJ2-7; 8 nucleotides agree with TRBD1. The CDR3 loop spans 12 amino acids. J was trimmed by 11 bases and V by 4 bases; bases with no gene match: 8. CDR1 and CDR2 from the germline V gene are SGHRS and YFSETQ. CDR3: CASSPGTGPKYF. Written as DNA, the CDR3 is TGCGCCAGCAGCCCCGGGACAGGTCCTAAGTACTTC.